This passage covers 22 T cell receptor beta chains from one sample sequenced in a study of blood T cells in healthy people across ages. The use of a sample-barcoded 5' primer and a J-beta primer mix characterized a second PCR of roughly 6 to 11 cycles. Via MiXCR, TCRdb re-called the 5' RACE reads, giving one row per CDR3 protein. The sample holds approximately 1,700,000 distinct CDR3 sequences, around 40% seen once. Material for sequencing was blood. Receptors were obtained from a human donor in good health.

This clonotype showed up just a few times. V is TRBV6-6 and J is TRBJ2-5, with no clear D. The V gene's germline CDR1 is MNHNY and CDR2 SVGAGI (reference sequence). V was clipped by 3 bases and J by 0 bases, with 8 bases between them. The CDR3 spans 14 residues. The CDR3 reads CASSYSTYQETQYF. The CDR3 nucleotides read TGTGCCAGCAGTTATTCCACTTACCAAGAGACCCAGTACTTC.

This chain joins TRBV29-1 and TRBJ2-2, with TRBD2 identical over 8 bases. This CDR3 comprises 13 residues. Looked up from germline, CDR1 is SQVTM and CDR2 is ANQGSEA. J was trimmed by 7 bases and V by 7 bases; bases with no gene match: 8. The CDR3 DNA reads TGCAGCGCCGGGGGGGGCGGAGACGGGGAGCTGTTTTTT. It is translated as CSAGGGGDGELFF.

The chain has TRBV20-1 and TRBJ2-4; D possibly matches TRBD1 or TRBD2 (6 bases each). Judging by the DNA end, TRBJ2-7 fits better; the J call may be wrong. This CDR3 comprises 14 residues. From germline, CDR1 is DFQATT and CDR2 SNEGSKA (reference sequence). CDR3 amino acids: CSAKKGGFINEQYF. The CDR3 DNA is TGCAGTGCTAAAAAGGGGGGTTTCATAAACGAGCAGTACTTC.

This clonotype was found a few times. The CDR3 DNA reads TGTGCCAGCAATCCTAGCGGGGGTGACGGCATTCAGTACTTC. This encodes CASNPSGGDGIQYF. The chain links TRBV21-1 to TRBJ2-4; no DNA check was done on the table's D call, TRBD2. TRBV21-1 is a pseudogene locus. This CDR3 has 14 residues.

This clonotype was found a few times. J is TRBJ2-7 and V is TRBV20-1; the D gene is possibly TRBD2 (6 bases). Germline values: CDR1 DFQATT, CDR2 SNEGSKA (reference sequence). The CDR3 is 16 residues long. V was trimmed by 1 base and J by 3 bases, leaving 19 bases between them. CDR3 sequence reads: CSARAGLGRRGYEQYF. In DNA, the CDR3 is TGCAGTGCTAGAGCAGGACTCGGGAGACGAGGCTACGAGCAGTACTTC.

This clonotype was counted between two and nine times. The V call is TRBV5-1, the J call TRBJ2-7, with a possible D match to TRBD1 (6 bases). This CDR3 is built from 15 residues. Germline values: CDR1 SGHRS, CDR2 YFSETQ. V lost 2 bases to trimming and J lost 0 bases, with 12 bases between them. CDR3 region: CASSFKGDNSYEQYF. The DNA for the CDR3 is TGCGCCAGCAGCTTCAAGGGGGACAACTCCTACGAGCAGTACTTC.

CDR3 sequence: CASSYLGQGSYEQYF. CDR3 in DNA: TGTGCCAGCAGTTACCTGGGACAGGGGTCCTACGAGCAGTACTTC. This chain links TRBV6-6 with TRBJ2-5; 10 bases align to TRBD1. The J call may be in error: the DNA end matches TRBJ2-7 better. Per germline, CDR1 MNHNY and CDR2 SVGAGI (reference sequence). This CDR3 is built from 15 residues.

The CDR3 spells CAWTSGANVLTF. CDR3 nucleotide sequence: TGTGCCTGGACATCTGGGGCCAACGTCCTGACTTTC. The chain employs TRBV30 and TRBJ2-6; D unresolved. CDR1 and CDR2 (germline): GTSNPN, SVGIG (reference sequence). The CDR3 extends over 12 amino acids. V was clipped by 4 bases and J by 1 base, with 2 bases between them.

The chain uses TRBV29-1 and TRBJ2-3, with D unresolved. This CDR3 spans 15 amino acids. V lost 7 bases and J 4 bases, leaving 21 bases between the germline ends. Germline loops: CDR1 SQVTM, CDR2 ANQGSEA. Written as DNA, the CDR3 is TGCAGCGCGAAGAAACGGTTCATCGGGCCAGATACGCAGTATTTT. Residues: CSAKKRFIGPDTQYF.

The chain uses TRBV4-3 and TRBJ1-1, with a tentative D call TRBD1 (5 bases). The germline V gene encodes CDR1 LGHNA and CDR2 YSLEER. Trimming took off 0 bases at V and 4 bases at J, with 12 bases between the two ends. CDR3 length equals 15 residues. The CDR3 protein is CASSQDQGYGTEAFF. In DNA form, the CDR3 reads TGCGCCAGCAGCCAAGATCAGGGTTATGGCACTGAAGCTTTCTTT.

A few counts support this clonotype. The chain recombines TRBV3-1 with TRBJ2-1; the D gene is possibly TRBD1 (5 bases). The CDR3 has 15 residues. CDR1 and CDR2 from the germline V gene are LGHDT and YNNKEL (reference sequence). Trimming removed 1 base at V and 9 bases at J, with 16 bases between. As DNA, the CDR3 is TGTGCCAGCAGCCAAGTCCGTGGGGCAGGCGGTGAGCAGTTCTTC. Translated, it gives CASSQVRGAGGEQFF.

The CDR3 sequence: CASSYTGGTQYF. The CDR3, as DNA: TGTGCCAGCAGTTATACAGGGGGTACGCAGTATTTT. V usage is TRBV6-2 or TRBV6-3 and J usage is TRBJ2-3, with 8 positions matching TRBD1. CDR1 MNHEY and CDR2 SVGEGT come from the germline V gene. After removal of 3 bases from V and 8 bases from J, the junction contained 1 base not matched to a gene. CDR3 size: 12 residues.

This CDR3 is CASSLGDPTTYEQYF. DNA of the CDR3: TGCGCCAGCAGCCTCGGGGACCCAACCACCTACGAGCAGTACTTC. This chain uses TRBV4-3 with TRBJ2-7, with D tentatively TRBD1 or TRBD2 (5 bases each). The CDR3 loop spans 15 amino acids. Germline V gene lookup returns CDR1 LGHNA and CDR2 YSLEER. The V end was cut by 4 bases, the J end by 2 bases, with 15 bases between.

This clonotype was picked up one time. One end of the junction varies from germline; a read error may be responsible. V is TRBV20-1 and J is TRBJ1-5; 10 nucleotides match TRBD1. The CDR3 spans 14 residues. Germline lookup yields CDR1 DFQATT and CDR2 SNEGSKA (reference sequence). CDR3 sequence reads: CSARAGTGVKPQHF. CDR3 nucleotide sequence: TGCAGTGCTAGGGCCGGGACAGGGGTGAAGCCACAGCATTTT.

This clonotype came up a few times. The chain has TRBV20-1 and TRBJ2-7; 12 positions agree with TRBD2. The trim removed 6 bases at V and 0 bases at J, leaving 6 bases unmatched. Per the germline V gene, CDR1 is DFQATT and CDR2 is SNEGSKA (reference sequence). The CDR3 sequence is 15 residues long. The CDR3 DNA reads as TGCAGTGCCAACGGACTAGCGGGGAACTCCTACGAGCAGTACTTC. Encoded protein: CSANGLAGNSYEQYF.

This chain joins TRBV20-1 and TRBJ2-1; TRBD2 might be the D (6 bases). CDR1 is DFQATT, CDR2 SNEGSKA, per germline (reference sequence). V shed 0 bases and J shed 3 bases, with 15 bases lying between them. The CDR3 covers 16 residues. CDR3 sequence: CSARDLSWGDYNEQFF. The CDR3 DNA sequence: TGCAGTGCTAGAGATCTCTCGTGGGGGGACTACAATGAGCAGTTCTTC.

The gene calls are TRBV5-1 and TRBJ1-2; no definite D call. Germline CDR1 reads SGHRS; CDR2 reads YFSETQ. Trimming took 0 bases from V and 12 from J, leaving 18 bases between them. The CDR3 runs 14 residues. The CDR3 DNA reads TGCGCCAGCAGCTTGGTTGCAGCCGCAACCGACCACACCTTC. This encodes CASSLVAAATDHTF.

This chain uses TRBV20-1 with TRBJ1-1, with D tentatively TRBD1 (5 bases). Germline V lookup: CDR1 DFQATT, CDR2 SNEGSKA (reference sequence). Deletions cut 2 bases from V and 8 bases from J, with 18 bases between. This CDR3 has 14 amino acids. This CDR3 is CSARPARGLLEAFF. DNA for the CDR3: TGCAGTGCTAGACCCGCGAGGGGACTACTCGAAGCTTTCTTT.

This chain connects TRBV16 to TRBJ1-4; D gene uncertain. V dropped 3 bases and J dropped 6 bases, with 5 bases sitting between them. The germline gives CDR1 KGHSY, CDR2 FQNENV. The CDR3 totals 12 residues. CDR3 protein: CASSHRDEKLFF. DNA of the CDR3: TGTGCCAGCAGCCATCGGGATGAAAAACTGTTTTTT.

CDR3 nucleotide sequence: TGTGCCAGCAGCCCCCGGGGAGGTGGGGTCCTCTACGAGCAGTACTTC. The encoded protein is CASSPRGGGVLYEQYF. The chain carries TRBV28 and TRBJ2-7; D possibly corresponds to TRBD2 (6 bases). Germline loops: CDR1 MDHEN, CDR2 SYDVKM. The CDR3 covers 16 residues. Trimming took off 6 bases at V and 3 bases at J, with 21 bases between the two ends.

This chain links TRBV20-1 with TRBJ2-1; 15 bases match TRBD2. This CDR3 spans 16 amino acids. Germline CDR1 DFQATT, CDR2 SNEGSKA (reference sequence). V shed 5 bases and J 3 bases; nucleotides not matched to a gene: 5. CDR3 coding DNA: TGCAGTGCTGCTGGACTAGCGGGGGGGCGCTACAATGAGCAGTTCTTC. Translating it yields CSAAGLAGGRYNEQFF.

Many counts were recorded for this clonotype. The chain carries TRBV11-2 and TRBJ2-1, with D possibly being TRBD2 (6 bases). The germline gives CDR1 SGHAT, CDR2 FQNNGV. V was shortened by 1 base and J by 3 bases, with 7 bases between the two germline ends. CDR3 size: 14 residues. The chain's CDR3 is CASSLAGVYNEQFF. The CDR3 bases are TGTGCCAGCAGCTTAGCGGGGGTCTACAATGAGCAGTTCTTC. Based on the CDR3 plus reference TRBV11-2 and TRBJ2-1, the full variable domain is EAGVAQSPRYKIIEKRQSVAFWCNPISGHATLYWYQQILGQGPKLLIQFQNNGVVDDSQLPKDRFSAERLKGVDSTLKIQPAKLEDSAVYLCASSLAGVYNEQFFGPGTRLTVL.